The text below deals with one T cell receptor beta chain. Its binding antigen is unknown. Nothing much larger sits one base from this clone, and base qualities are not available. This sample is drawn from a study of blood T cell repertoires in COVID-19 (dated by TCRdb to the early 2020s). Describing the broader study: Samples covering the acute and convalescent phases of COVID-19 were provided by collaborators in the United States, Italy and Spain. The prospective study material was composed of cDNA or gDNA derived from T cells, B-cell-depleted T cells, or PBMCs. The dataset comprised deeply sampled blood TCRbeta repertoires from subjects exposed to, actively infected with, or recovered from COVID-19. The repertoires were released in a freely available public database meant as a resource for research on the immune response to SARS-CoV-2. The samples were drawn from two sources: the first 160 participants of the ongoing ImmuneRACE study, and over 950 subjects contributed by 6 global collaborators. The sample metadata nearly always contained a de-identified subject ID, COVID-19 status, age in years and sex. Where HLA class I and class II types were available, the types were taken from metadata supplied by the sample provider, not from assay-based typing.

CDR1 and CDR2 (MNHEY, SVGAGI) derive from the germline V gene. V loses 0 bases at its end and J loses 2 bases; junction bases beyond the gene matches: 6. Including the terminal cysteine and phenylalanine, the CDR3 comprises 16 residues. Only CDR3 DNA is held: 48 bases, read in frame from base 1. The paper's findings and limits, for the study overall: How much clinical and demographic metadata was included differed by source and by participant, and the metadata was provided uncurated.

The immunoSEQ Assay, a bias-controlled multiplex PCR, was used to amplify TCRbeta CDR3 regions from genomic DNA. Per the authors' processing: The number of nucleated cells in each sample was estimated by amplification of reference gene primers within the assay. To quantify the absolute abundance of each unique TCRbeta CDR3 rearrangement, sequence reads were collapsed and filtered. For each sample, productive Simpson clonality was calculated as the square root of Simpson's diversity index across productive rearrangements. Not all clones reach the TCRdb copy of this immuneACCESS table, which keeps in-frame sequences only. Checked studies attribute under half of the gap to unresolved V genes and leave the rest unexplained. D and trimming come from the DNA, and the V and J calls and clone size come from that table. This sample is represented by about 270,000 clones; approximately 90% of them were singletons. Clones ranked in the top ten supply less than 3% of the sample.

Enrolling through a virtual design, the prospective study's participants ranged in age from roughly 18 to 90 years and lived across 24 United States geographic areas. In the prospective study, participants were assigned to cohorts based on the clinical history participants reported in a screening survey and a study questionnaire. ImmuneRACE Cohort 3 recovered participants were defined by two consecutive negative NP/OP PCR tests, healthcare professional clearance, or symptom resolution. In the prospective study, mobile phlebotomists collected whole blood, serum and a nasopharyngeal or oropharyngeal swab from each participant. Over a roughly 2-month period, participants in the prospective study had the option of providing additional blood draws and questionnaires. Prospective study blood samples were shipped either frozen or at room temperature before DNA extraction.

The V and J segments used are TRBV6-5 and TRBJ2-5, with 7 bases in between that match TRBD2. The receptor comes from a woman aged 45 to 65 who had recovered from COVID-19. The sample comprised PBMCs or T cells enriched from blood (not recorded which). This receptor has the CDR3 CASSYSGREWQETQYF. DNA sequence: TGTGCCAGCAGTTACTCGGGGCGGGAGTGGCAAGAGACCCAGTACTTC.